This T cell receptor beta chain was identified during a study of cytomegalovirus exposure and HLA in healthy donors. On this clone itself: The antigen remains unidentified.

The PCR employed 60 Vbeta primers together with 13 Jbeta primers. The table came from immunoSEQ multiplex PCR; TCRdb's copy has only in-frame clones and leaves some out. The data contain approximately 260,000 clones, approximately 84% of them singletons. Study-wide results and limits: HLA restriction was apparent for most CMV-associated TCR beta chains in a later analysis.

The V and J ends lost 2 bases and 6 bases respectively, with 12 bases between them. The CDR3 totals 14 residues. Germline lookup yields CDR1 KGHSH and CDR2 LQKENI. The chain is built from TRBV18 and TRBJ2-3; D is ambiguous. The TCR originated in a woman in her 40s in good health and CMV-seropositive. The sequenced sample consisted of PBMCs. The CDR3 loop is CASSPSSVSDTQYF. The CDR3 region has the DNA TGTGCCAGCTCACCATCCAGTGTTTCGGATACGCAGTATTTT.